This paragraph covers one T cell receptor beta chain sequence. What it binds is unknown. According to the study, TCR beta libraries were built with iRepertoire HTBI primers and CDR3-region Arm-PCR. TCRdb reprocessed the multiplex PCR reads with MiXCR, giving one entry per CDR3 protein. The sample lists approximately 300,000 distinct CDR3 sequences, 15% to 20% seen once, with about 36% in the top ten. The data are from a study of regulatory T cells in long-lasting Graves disease. Notes on the study in general: Segments TRBV28, TRBJ1-2 and TRBJ2-5 showed preferential usage in persistent disease. Newly diagnosed patients had higher TCR diversity than persistent Graves' patients did.

Time point: newly diagnosed GD, antithyroid drugs for less than 3 months. PBMC-derived RNA was used for the TCR library. Graves' disease diagnosis followed American Thyroid Association guidelines. With EDTA tubes as the receptacles, 7.5 to 10 milliliters of peripheral blood were drawn. CDR1 is SGHRS and CDR2 is YFSETQ in the germline V gene. The ends were cut back, 0 bases at V and 2 bases at J, with 9 bases in the middle. There are 15 residues in the CDR3. The rearrangement uses TRBV5-1 and TRBJ1-5, with D uncertain. The sequencing here drew on peripheral blood mononuclear cells (PBMCs), taken at new diagnosis, from a patient treated with antithyroid drugs. The receptor was isolated from a female donor with Graves disease. Here the CDR3 reads CASSLGVGGNQPQHF. The DNA of the CDR3 is TGCGCCAGCAGCTTGGGGGTTGGTGGCAATCAGCCCCAGCATTTT.